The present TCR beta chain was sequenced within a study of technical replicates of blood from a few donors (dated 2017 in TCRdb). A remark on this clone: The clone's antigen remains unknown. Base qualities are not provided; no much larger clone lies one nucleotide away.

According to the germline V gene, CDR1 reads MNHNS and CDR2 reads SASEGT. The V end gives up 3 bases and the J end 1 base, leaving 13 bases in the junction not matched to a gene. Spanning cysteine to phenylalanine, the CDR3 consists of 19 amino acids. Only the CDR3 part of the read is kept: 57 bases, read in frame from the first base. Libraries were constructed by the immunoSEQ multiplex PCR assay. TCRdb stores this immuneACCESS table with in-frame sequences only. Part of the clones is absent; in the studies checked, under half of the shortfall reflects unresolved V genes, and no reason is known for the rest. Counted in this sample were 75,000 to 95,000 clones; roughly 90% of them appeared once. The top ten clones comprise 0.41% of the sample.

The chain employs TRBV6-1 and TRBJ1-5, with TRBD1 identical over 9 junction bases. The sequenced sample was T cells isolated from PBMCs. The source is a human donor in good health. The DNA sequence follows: TGTGCCAGCAGTGATAGTCGAGACAGGGGGATCGGGAGCAATCAGCCCCAGCATTTT. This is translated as CASSDSRDRGIGSNQPQHF.